What follows are 17 T cell receptor beta chains derived from one specimen sequenced in a study of cytomegalovirus exposure and HLA in healthy donors. The protocol was immunoSEQ multiplex PCR, while the TCRdb copy is restricted to in-frame clones and leaves out a portion. The table has tens of thousands of clones, about 95% seen once. Sequencing used PBMCs. The receptors were sampled from a woman between 18 and 30 years old in good health and CMV-seronegative.

This clone has more than one count but fewer than ten. J is TRBJ2-1 and V is TRBV9; 8 bases agree with TRBD2. Germline-derived CDR1 and CDR2 are SGDLS and YYNGEE. CDR3 size: 17 residues. The trim removed 4 bases at V and 4 bases at J, leaving 13 bases unmatched. CDR3 amino acids: CASSPTSTSAMYNEQFF. The CDR3 DNA sequence: TGTGCCAGCAGCCCCACCTCGACTAGCGCCATGTACAATGAGCAGTTCTTC. Full variable domain (missing parts from reference TRBV9 and TRBJ2-1): DSGVTQTPKHLITATGQRVTLRCSPRSGDLSVYWYQQSLDQGLQFLIQYYNGEERAKGNILERFSAQQFPDLHSELNLSSLELGDSALYFCASSPTSTSAMYNEQFFGPGTRLTVL.

The chain joins TRBV4-1 to TRBJ2-1, with D maybe TRBD2 (6 bases). This CDR3 comprises 16 residues. CDR1 and CDR2 (germline): MGHRA, YSYEKL. Trimming cost V 4 bases and J 7 bases, with 20 bases left between them. The DNA for the CDR3 is TGCGCCAGCAGCCTTCCCCGGGAGTCGTCGGGGAATGAGCAGTTCTTC. Translation gives CASSLPRESSGNEQFF.

On this clone: Other nucleotide sequences from this sample produce the same CDR3. The chain carries TRBV9 and TRBJ2-1; TRBD2 might be the D (5 bases). The V end lost 4 bases, the J end lost 0 bases, and 8 bases lay between the germline ends. This CDR3 is 14 amino acids long. Germline V gene lookup returns CDR1 SGDLS and CDR2 YYNGEE. The CDR3 reads CASSPRGSYNEQFF. For the CDR3, the DNA is TGTGCCAGCAGCCCCCGGGGCTCCTACAATGAGCAGTTCTTC.

CDR3 nucleotides: TGTGCCAGCAGAATGACAGGGAACACTGAAGCTTTCTTT. As protein: CASRMTGNTEAFF. The genes are TRBV4-2 and TRBJ1-1; tentative D call: TRBD1 (6 bases). Germline V gives CDR1 LGHNA, CDR2 YNFKEQ. This CDR3 spans 13 amino acids. Trimming took 6 bases from V and 1 from J, leaving 9 bases between them.

The gene calls are TRBV4-1 and TRBJ1-3; D unclear. Trimming stripped 0 bases from V and 2 bases from J, with 11 bases between. The CDR3 contains 16 residues. Per germline, CDR1 MGHRA and CDR2 YSYEKL. CDR3 sequence: CASSQDPPGTGNTIYF. The CDR3 DNA is TGCGCCAGCAGCCAAGACCCCCCCGGGACTGGAAACACCATATATTTT.

The chain is built from TRBV7-9 and TRBJ2-1; TRBD2 agrees at 12 bases. The CDR3 runs 18 residues. V was clipped by 1 base and J by 4 bases; unmatched bases: 8. Germline V gene data show CDR1 as SEHNR and CDR2 as FQNEAQ (reference sequence). The CDR3 DNA follows: TGTGCCAGCAGCTTAGGGCCCCACCTAGCGGGAGGGTACAATGAGCAGTTCTTC. This sequence encodes CASSLGPHLAGGYNEQFF.

This chain uses TRBV27 with TRBJ2-7; 7 nucleotides match TRBD2. The V and J ends lost 6 bases and 6 bases, in that order; junction bases with no gene match: 8. Per germline, CDR1 MNHEY and CDR2 SMNVEV (reference sequence). The CDR3 spans 13 residues. The CDR3: CASRPNSGGEQYF. The CDR3 nucleotides are TGTGCCAGCAGACCCAATTCGGGAGGCGAGCAGTACTTC.

The chain links TRBV4-2 to TRBJ2-1, with 7 bases identical to TRBD2. J was trimmed by 0 bases and V by 4 bases; bases with no gene match: 3. Germline CDR1 and CDR2: LGHNA and YNFKEQ. The CDR3 consists of 15 residues. This chain's CDR3 is CASSRGGSSYNEQFF. CDR3 sequence (DNA): TGTGCCAGCAGCCGCGGGGGTAGCTCCTACAATGAGCAGTTCTTC.

J is TRBJ2-1 and V is TRBV7-2, with TRBD2 as a possible D gene (5 bases). Germline CDR1 SGHTA, CDR2 FQGNSA. Trimming removed 2 bases at V and 12 bases at J, with 11 bases between. The CDR3 is 12 amino acids. The CDR3 coding sequence is TGTGCCAGCAGCTTAAGAGGGAGAGGGCAGTTCTTC. Translation gives CASSLRGRGQFF.

This sequence joins TRBV9 and TRBJ2-5; TRBD2 aligns across 9 bases. CDR3 length: 15 amino acids. The germline gives CDR1 SGDLS, CDR2 YYNGEE. The ends lost 7 bases at V and 1 base at J; junction bases unmatched: 8. DNA of the CDR3: TGTGCCAGCGGTCGTGCGGGAGGGGTCCAAGAGACCCAGTACTTC. It encodes CASGRAGGVQETQYF.

This chain links TRBV21-1 with TRBJ2-3; the table's D call, TRBD2, has no DNA check behind it. TRBV21-1 is tagged as a pseudogene. The CDR3 sequence is 16 residues long. CDR3 loop: CASSNFLTILRDTQYF. The CDR3, as DNA: TGTGCCAGCAGCAACTTCTTAACAATCTTGAGGGATACGCAGTATTTT.

The rearrangement links TRBV25-1 to TRBJ2-5; 13 bases line up with TRBD2. The CDR3 is 15 amino acids. J was trimmed by 5 bases and V by 5 bases; bases with no gene match: 5. Germline loops: CDR1 MGHDK, CDR2 SYGVNS. The CDR3 nucleotides are TGTGCCAGCAGTCCGGGACTAGCGGGACGGGAGACCCAGTACTTC. Its protein is CASSPGLAGRETQYF.

The rearrangement uses TRBV23-1 and TRBJ1-5; D is undetermined. TRBV23-1 belongs to the ORF category, with a function that is uncertain. Trimming took 3 bases from V and 5 from J, leaving 14 bases between them. The CDR3 spans 15 residues. Here the CDR3 DNA reads TGCGCCAGCAGTCACCAGGCCCCTGGCGATCAGCCCCAGCATTTT. Residues: CASSHQAPGDQPQHF.

This chain uses TRBV23-1 with TRBJ2-7, with 9 bases lining up with TRBD1. TRBV23-1 is an ORF; its function is uncertain. CDR3 length: 17 residues. J lost 3 bases, V lost 2 bases, and 11 bases had no gene match. Here the CDR3 reads CASSQNVGDRDRYEQYF. The CDR3 nucleotides read TGCGCCAGCAGTCAAAACGTCGGGGACAGGGATCGCTACGAGCAGTACTTC.

This clone appeared once. This chain links TRBV5-1 with TRBJ2-6; 7 bases line up with TRBD1. Germline V CDR1 and CDR2: SGHRS, YFSETQ. There are 14 residues in the CDR3. V gave up 7 bases and J gave up 2 bases; unmatched junction bases: 3. CDR3 nucleotide sequence: TGCGCCAGCCTAGACAGGGCTGGGGCCAACGTCCTGACTTTC. This encodes CASLDRAGANVLTF.

A single count supports this clone. This rearrangement joins TRBV7-9 to TRBJ1-2, with D perhaps matching TRBD1 (5 bases). The CDR3 contains 15 residues. Germline values: CDR1 SEHNR, CDR2 FQNEAQ (reference sequence). Trimming left V 1 base short and J 0 bases short, with 9 bases between. CDR3 loop: CASSLGVGPNYGYTF. The CDR3 coding sequence is TGTGCCAGCAGCTTAGGGGTGGGGCCTAACTATGGCTACACCTTC.

The rearrangement uses TRBV5-5 and TRBJ2-7; 8 positions agree with TRBD1. Germline CDR1 is SGHKS and CDR2 is YYEKEE (reference sequence). V shed 0 bases and J 0 bases; nucleotides not matched to a gene: 11. There are 18 residues in the CDR3. CDR3 DNA: TGTGCCAGCAGCTTGGGCCCTGACAGGGGATGGGACTCCTACGAGCAGTACTTC. Protein product: CASSLGPDRGWDSYEQYF. The variable domain in full, with the rest retrieved from reference TRBV5-5 and TRBJ2-7, is DAGVTQSPTHLIKTRGQQVTLRCSPISGHKSVSWYQQVLGQGPQFIFQYYEKEERGRGNFPDRFSARQFPNYSSELNVNALLLGDSALYLCASSLGPDRGWDSYEQYFGPGTRLTVT.